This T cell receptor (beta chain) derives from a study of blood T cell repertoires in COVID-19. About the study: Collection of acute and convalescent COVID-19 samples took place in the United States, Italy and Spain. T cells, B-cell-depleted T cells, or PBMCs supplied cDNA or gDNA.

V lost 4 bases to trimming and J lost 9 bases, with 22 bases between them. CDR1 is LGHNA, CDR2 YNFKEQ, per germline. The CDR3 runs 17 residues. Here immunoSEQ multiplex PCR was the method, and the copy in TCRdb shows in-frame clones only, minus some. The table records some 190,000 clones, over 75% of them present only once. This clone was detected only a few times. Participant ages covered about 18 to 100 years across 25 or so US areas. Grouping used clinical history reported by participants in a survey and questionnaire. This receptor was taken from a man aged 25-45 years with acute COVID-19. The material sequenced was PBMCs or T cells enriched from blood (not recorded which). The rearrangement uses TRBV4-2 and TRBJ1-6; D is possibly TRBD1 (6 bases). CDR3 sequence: CASSPRGHVGAGSPLHF. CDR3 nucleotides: TGTGCCAGCAGCCCACGGGGACACGTTGGGGCGGGTTCACCCCTCCACTTT.